Each of the 18 T cell receptor beta chains below was sequenced from the same sample in a study of blood T cell repertoires in COVID-19. Some clones are missing from TCRdb's copy, which holds only in-frame ones; the method was immunoSEQ multiplex PCR. This table holds hundreds of thousands of clones, 75% to 90% found once. Source material: PBMCs or T cells enriched from blood (not recorded which). All receptors derive from a middle-aged man who had been exposed to COVID-19.

The chain carries TRBV10-3 and TRBJ1-1; TRBD1 agrees at 8 bases. Trimming at V came to 4 bases and at J to 7 bases, leaving 11 bases not matched to a gene. The CDR3 is 15 amino acids. The germline V gene encodes CDR1 ENHRY and CDR2 SYGVKD. CDR3 loop: CAISGYTGQDHEAFF. As DNA, the CDR3 is TGTGCCATCAGTGGTTATACGGGACAGGACCATGAAGCTTTCTTT.

The chain uses TRBV5-1 and TRBJ2-5, with 11 bases identical to TRBD2. The CDR3 totals 15 residues. The germline V gene has CDR1 SGHRS and CDR2 YFSETQ. The junction had 5 bases not matched to a gene; V was cut back by 6 bases and J by 1 base. The CDR3 DNA is TGCGCCAGCACCCGGACTAGCGGGTCCCAAGAGACCCAGTACTTC. It encodes CASTRTSGSQETQYF.

The chain carries TRBV28 and TRBJ1-2, with unresolved D. V lost 1 base and J lost 8, with 14 bases in between. The CDR3 is 14 amino acids. The germline V gene has CDR1 MDHEN and CDR2 SYDVKM. This CDR3 reads CASSLSGFVGGYTF. CDR3 nucleotide sequence: TGTGCCAGCAGTTTATCAGGTTTTGTTGGGGGCTACACCTTC.

The gene calls are TRBV7-8 and TRBJ1-2; 7 bases line up with TRBD1. The CDR3 is 14 amino acids. Trimming at V came to 4 bases and at J to 0 bases, leaving 2 bases not matched to a gene. Germline CDR1 reads SGHVS; CDR2 reads FQNEAQ. The CDR3 loop is CASSWDRSNYGYTF. In DNA, the CDR3 is TGTGCCAGCAGCTGGGACAGATCTAACTATGGCTACACCTTC. Drawing the rest from reference TRBV7-8 and TRBJ1-2, the complete variable domain is GAGVSQSPRYKVAKRGQDVALRCDPISGHVSLFWYQQALGQGPEFLTYFQNEAQLDKSGLPSDRFFAERPEGSVSTLKIQRTQQEDSAVYLCASSWDRSNYGYTFGSGTRLTVV.

This chain connects TRBV5-1 to TRBJ2-1; unclear D gene. The CDR3 length is 15 residues. Germline V lookup: CDR1 SGHRS, CDR2 YFSETQ. Trimming removed 0 bases at V and 4 bases at J, with 11 bases between. The CDR3 sequence: CASSLANNPYNEQFF. CDR3 nucleotides: TGCGCCAGCAGCTTGGCTAATAATCCTTACAATGAGCAGTTCTTC.

The gene calls are TRBV28 and TRBJ1-5; 9 positions agree with TRBD1. Trimming took 6 bases from V and 7 from J; bases not matched to a gene: 7. The CDR3 has 14 amino acids. CDR1 is MDHEN and CDR2 is SYDVKM in the germline V gene. Here the CDR3 DNA reads TGTGCCAGCAGCTCCGGGACAGGGACGCAGCCCCAGCATTTT. This sequence encodes CASSSGTGTQPQHF.

The chain recombines TRBV28 with TRBJ1-3; 8 nucleotides line up with TRBD1. Germline CDR1 reads MDHEN; CDR2 reads SYDVKM. The CDR3 is made up of 13 amino acids. V trimming: 7 bases; J trimming: 14 bases; junction bases outside the gene matches: 13. CDR3 nucleotide sequence: TGTGCCAGCATCCCGGACAGGGCCCCCCTCTTATATTTT. Its translation is CASIPDRAPLLYF.

The chain combines TRBV19 with TRBJ2-7; tentative D call: TRBD1 (5 bases). CDR1 and CDR2 from the germline V gene are LNHDA and SQIVND (reference sequence). V was shortened by 4 bases and J by 2 bases, with 18 bases between the two germline ends. CDR3 size: 16 residues. CDR3 sequence reads: CASSRHYRLTAYEQYF. Written as DNA, the CDR3 is TGTGCCAGTAGTAGGCATTACAGGCTAACCGCCTACGAGCAGTACTTC.

This clone was seen a few times. The chain recombines TRBV15 with TRBJ1-5; 11 bases map to TRBD1. CDR3 size: 16 residues. The germline V gene has CDR1 LNHNV and CDR2 YYDKDF (reference sequence). The V gene end was trimmed by 1 base and the J gene end by 7 bases; junction bases not matched to a gene: 6. In DNA, the CDR3 is TGTGCCACCAGCAGAGGTGGGACAGGGGGAAGGCAGCCCCAGCATTTT. Translation gives CATSRGGTGGRQPQHF.

The chain carries TRBV12-3 or TRBV12-4 and TRBJ2-7; perhaps TRBD2 as D (6 bases). V was trimmed by 2 bases and J by 6 bases, leaving 11 bases between them. This CDR3 has 13 amino acids. The CDR3 DNA reads as TGTGCCAGCAGTTTATTGGGGGGATCCGAGCAGTACGTC. It translates to CASSLLGGSEQYV.

This clone appeared a single time. The V gene is TRBV18, the J gene TRBJ2-1, with a weak D call TRBD1 (6 bases). This CDR3 contains 15 residues. Germline CDR1 reads KGHSH; CDR2 reads LQKENI. The V end was cut by 2 bases, the J end by 4 bases, with 12 bases between. The chain's CDR3 is CASSPTQTGYNEQFF. The CDR3 DNA reads TGTGCCAGCTCACCAACTCAAACAGGGTACAATGAGCAGTTCTTC.

The chain has TRBV18 and TRBJ2-7; possibly TRBD1 for D (6 bases). The CDR3 is 13 amino acids. Germline lookup yields CDR1 KGHSH and CDR2 LQKENI. The V end lost 5 bases, the J end lost 0 bases, and 8 bases lay between the germline ends. As DNA, the CDR3 is TGTGCCAGCTCAGGGACATTCTCCTACGAGCAGTACGTC. Translated: CASSGTFSYEQYV.

This clone was seen a single time. The J gene is TRBJ1-2, the V gene TRBV28, with TRBD1 as a possible D gene (5 bases). Germline CDR1 is MDHEN and CDR2 is SYDVKM. There are 14 residues in the CDR3. V lost 5 bases and J lost 8, with 18 bases in between. CDR3 nucleotide sequence: TGTGCCAGCAGTACCCTGGGGGGGGGAGAAGGCTACACCTTC. This translates into CASSTLGGGEGYTF.

V usage is TRBV11-3 and J usage is TRBJ2-2, with D unresolved. The V gene's germline CDR1 is SGHNT and CDR2 YENEEA. With 8 bases removed from V and 7 bases from J, the gap between germline ends came to 8 bases. There are 11 residues in the CDR3. The CDR3 nucleotides read TGTGCCAGCGGCAGGCTCGGGGAGCTGTTTTTT. This sequence encodes CASGRLGELFF. The whole variable domain, remainder taken from reference TRBV11-3 and TRBJ2-2, is EAGVVQSPRYKIIEKKQPVAFWCNPISGHNTLYWYLQNLGQGPELLIRYENEEAVDDSQLPKDRFSAERLKGVDSTLKIQPAELGDSAVYLCASGRLGELFFGEGSRLTVL.

This chain connects TRBV18 to TRBJ1-1, with TRBD1 identical over 8 bases. With 4 bases clipped from V and 4 bases from J, the junction kept 11 bases outside the gene matches. Germline V gives CDR1 KGHSH, CDR2 LQKENI. CDR3 length: 16 residues. The chain's CDR3 is CASSQSRTGLGTEAFF. As DNA, the CDR3 is TGTGCCAGCTCACAAAGCCGGACAGGGTTAGGCACTGAAGCTTTCTTT.

J is TRBJ1-6 and V is TRBV5-4, with 7 bases lining up with TRBD1. Germline V gene sequence: CDR1 SGHNT, CDR2 YYREEE (reference sequence). Germline trimming cut 0 bases from V and 10 bases from J; bases unmatched to any gene: 1. The CDR3 sequence is 13 residues long. CDR3: CASSLGQGSPLHF. The CDR3 nucleotides are TGTGCCAGCAGCTTGGGACAGGGCTCACCCCTCCACTTT.

CDR3 residues: CASSDNFEQYV. As DNA, the CDR3 is TGTGCCAGCAGCGACAACTTCGAACAGTACGTC. The chain uses TRBV11-2 and TRBJ2-7, with D hard to call. This CDR3 has 11 residues. Germline-derived CDR1 and CDR2 are SGHAT and FQNNGV. V was pared by 5 bases and J by 10 bases, with 12 bases between.

A single count supports this clone. This chain joins TRBV15 and TRBJ2-7; possible D gene TRBD1, 6 bases. The CDR3 contains 15 residues. CDR1 and CDR2 (germline): LNHNV, YYDKDF (reference sequence). Between the trimmed V and J ends, which lost 0 bases and 2 bases, there was a span of 11 bases. CDR3 DNA sequence: TGTGCCACCAGCAGAGATTATGGGACAACCTACGAGCAGTACTTC. It translates to CATSRDYGTTYEQYF.